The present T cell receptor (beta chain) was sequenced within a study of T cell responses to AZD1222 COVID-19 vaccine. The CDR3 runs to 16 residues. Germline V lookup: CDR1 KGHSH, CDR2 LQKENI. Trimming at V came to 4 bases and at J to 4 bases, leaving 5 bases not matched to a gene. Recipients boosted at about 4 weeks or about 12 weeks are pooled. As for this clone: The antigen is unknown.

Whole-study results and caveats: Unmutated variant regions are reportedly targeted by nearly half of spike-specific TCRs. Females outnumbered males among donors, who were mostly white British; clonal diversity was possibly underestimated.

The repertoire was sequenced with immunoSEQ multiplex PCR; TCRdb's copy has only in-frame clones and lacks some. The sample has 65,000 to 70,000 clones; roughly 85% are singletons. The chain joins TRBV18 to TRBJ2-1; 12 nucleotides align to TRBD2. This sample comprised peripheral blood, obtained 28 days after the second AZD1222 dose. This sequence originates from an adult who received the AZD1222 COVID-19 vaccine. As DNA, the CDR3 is TGTGCCAGCTCACTGACTAGCGGGGGCCTTTACAATGAGCAGTTCTTC. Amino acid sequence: CASSLTSGGLYNEQFF.